These T cell receptor beta chains were read from a single sample in a study of response to subunit inactivated influenza vaccine. One entry per CDR3 protein, called by TCRdb with MiXCR from the RT-PCR reads. The table has about 700,000 distinct CDR3 sequences, approximately 15% seen once. Here the sequenced sample was PBMCs from blood, taken less than 15 days before vaccination. Source of these receptors: a man over 45 who received an inactivated influenza vaccine. Each CDR3 is given with its conserved first and last residue. The order of the fields is D gene, clone size, V gene, J gene, CDR3 DNA, CDR3 protein. The D gene is left open where the match is weak. Clone size, where shown, is once, few, many, or a class for clones that have expanded.

>.|few|TRBV4-3|TRBJ2-3
TGCGCCAGCAGCCATGATTCTTGGGGCGGTAGCACAGATACGCAGTATTTT
CASSHDSWGGSTDTQYF
>.|few|TRBV25-1|TRBJ1-1
TGTGCCAGCACCCGAGGGGCGGGCACTGAAGCTTTCTTT
CASTRGAGTEAFF
>.|.|TRBV20-1|TRBJ1-6
TGCAGTGCTAGGGACACGTCTCGCCGAAGCACCCTCCACTTT
CSARDTSRRSTLHF
>.|.|TRBV5-1|TRBJ2-5
TGCGCCAGCAGCTTGTCGGCTTCGACCGAGACCCAGTACTTC
CASSLSASTETQYF
>.|few|TRBV20-1|TRBJ2-3
TGCAGTGCTAAGGAGGGGTTCGATACGCAGTATTTT
CSAKEGFDTQYF
>TRBD2|.|TRBV7-3|TRBJ2-7
TGTGCCAGCAGCCCGAGCGGGAGGCCCTACGAGCAGTACTTC
CASSPSGRPYEQYF
>.|many|TRBV12-3/TRBV12-4|TRBJ1-4
TGTGCCAGCAGCCCCCAGGGTGAAAAACTGTTTTTT
CASSPQGEKLFF
>TRBD1|.|TRBV5-5|TRBJ1-2
TGTGCCAGCAGCTCCGAGCCGGGACAGATCTTTTATGGCTACACCTTC
CASSSEPGQIFYGYTF
>TRBD1|.|TRBV4-2|TRBJ2-3
TGTGCCAGCAGCCACTGGGACAGAAACACAGATACGCAGTATTTT
CASSHWDRNTDTQYF
>.|many|TRBV11-3|TRBJ2-5
TGTGCCAGCAGCTTAGATCTGGGGGAGACCCAGTACTTC
CASSLDLGETQYF
>.|.|TRBV15|TRBJ2-6
TGTGCCACCAACCCCGGGGTCTCTGGGGCCAACGTCCTGACTTTC
CATNPGVSGANVLTF
>.|.|TRBV27|TRBJ1-1
TGTGCCAGCAGTTTATCTTCAGGGTTAAACACTGAAGCTTTCTTT
CASSLSSGLNTEAFF
>TRBD1|few|TRBV7-9|TRBJ2-1
TGTGCCAGCAGCTTAACCTGGGACAGGGGCAATGAGCAGTTCTTC
CASSLTWDRGNEQFF
>TRBD2|.|TRBV29-1|TRBJ2-7
TGCAGCGTTGAAGTCACTCGGGGGGGCTACGAGCAGTACTTC
CSVEVTRGGYEQYF
>.|.|TRBV18|TRBJ2-2
TGTGCCAGCTCACAGAACCGGGCCGACACCGGGGAGCTGTTTTTT
CASSQNRADTGELFF
>.|few|TRBV7-8|TRBJ2-7
TGTGCCAGCAGCCGACACAGGGATGAAACCTACGAGCAGTACTTC
CASSRHRDETYEQYF
>TRBD1|few|TRBV20-1|TRBJ2-7
TGCAGTGCTAGTCGACCCCGGGACAGCTCCTACGAGCAGTACTTC
CSASRPRDSSYEQYF
>.|few|TRBV7-2|TRBJ1-5
TGTGCCAGCAGCTTAGCGCAGGGGAGAAATCAGCCCCAGCATTTT
CASSLAQGRNQPQHF
>.|.|TRBV7-2|TRBJ1-3
TGTGCCAGCAGCTTAGAAGTAAGAGGTGGAAACACCATATATTTT
CASSLEVRGGNTIYF
>.|.|TRBV5-1|TRBJ2-2
TGCGCCAGCAGCTTACCTTTGGGACAGAACACCGGGGAGCTGTTTTTT
CASSLPLGQNTGELFF
>TRBD1|once|TRBV14|TRBJ2-7
TGTGCCAGCAGCCACTGGGACAGCTCCTACGAGCAGTACTTC
CASSHWDSSYEQYF
>TRBD1|many|TRBV29-1|TRBJ2-5
TGCAGCGTTCCGGGACAGGGATTGAAGACCCAGTACTTC
CSVPGQGLKTQYF
>.|many|TRBV4-3|TRBJ1-1
TGCGCCAGCAGCCAAGCCGGGGACACTGAAGCTTTCTTT
CASSQAGDTEAFF
>.|.|TRBV10-3|TRBJ1-2
TGTGCCATCAGTGAGTCGAGTAGGGGAGCTAACTATGGCTACACCTTC
CAISESSRGANYGYTF
>TRBD2|.|TRBV30|TRBJ2-3
TGTGCCTGGAGCGCGGGACTAGCGGGGGGCTCGGGAGATACGCAGTATTTT
CAWSAGLAGGSGDTQYF
>.|.|TRBV7-3|TRBJ2-1
TGTGCCAGCAGCCCCCCTTTTTTGCGGCTTTACAATGAGCAGTTCTTC
CASSPPFLRLYNEQFF
>.|few|TRBV5-1|TRBJ1-1
TGCGCCAGCAGCCTGCAAATTCACACTGAAGCTTTCTTT
CASSLQIHTEAFF
>TRBD2|few|TRBV11-2|TRBJ2-3
TGTGCCAGCAGCCGCGCGATTGGACTAGCGGGGAACACAGATACGCAGTATTTT
CASSRAIGLAGNTDTQYF
>.|.|TRBV25-1|TRBJ2-2
TGTGCCAGCAGTGAACTAGACACCGGGGAGCTGTTTTTT
CASSELDTGELFF
>TRBD1|few|TRBV6-1|TRBJ1-6
TGTGCCAGCAGTCTCAAGGGGACAGTGTATAATTCACCCCTCCACTTT
CASSLKGTVYNSPLHF
>.|.|TRBV7-2|TRBJ2-7
TGTGCCAGCAGCCTGGACACTTTGCCGCAGTACTTC
CASSLDTLPQYF
>TRBD2|.|TRBV27|TRBJ2-1
TGTGCCAGCAGTCGGGTCTGGGGCGGGAGGAGTGGCGAGCAGTTCTTC
CASSRVWGGRSGEQFF
>.|.|TRBV3-1|TRBJ1-1
TGTGCCAGCAGCCAAAGTGTCAGGGGCTCAAAGAACACTGAAGCTTTCTTT
CASSQSVRGSKNTEAFF
>TRBD1|many|TRBV12-3/TRBV12-4|TRBJ1-2
TGTGCCAGCAGTTTAGGACCTCGAAAAGACAGGGATGATGGCTACACCTTC
CASSLGPRKDRDDGYTF
>.|few|TRBV6-4|TRBJ1-4
TGTGCCAGCACGGACCCGGCAACTAATGAAAAACTGTTTTTT
CASTDPATNEKLFF
>TRBD2|.|TRBV7-8|TRBJ2-1
TGTGCCAGCAGCTTAGCGGGACTAGTACAGTTCTTC
CASSLAGLVQFF
>.|.|TRBV18|TRBJ2-4
TGTGCCAGCTCACCCCCGAACATTCTAGCCAAAAACATTCAGTACTTC
CASSPPNILAKNIQYF
>TRBD1|many|TRBV28|TRBJ1-1
TGTGCCAGCAGAGATGACAGGGGGAGGTCAAACACTGAAGCTTTCTTT
CASRDDRGRSNTEAFF
>.|.|TRBV7-2|TRBJ2-4
TGTGCCAGCAGCTTAAGGCGTGCCCTAGCCAAAAACATTCAGTACTTC
CASSLRRALAKNIQYF
>TRBD1|many|TRBV12-3/TRBV12-4|TRBJ2-7
TGTGCCAGCAGTAGCCGGGACAGCTCCCACGAGCAGTACTTC
CASSSRDSSHEQYF
>TRBD1|.|TRBV20-1|TRBJ2-7
TGCAGTGCTAGAGATGTTGCGGGACAGGGCTACGAGCAGTACTTC
CSARDVAGQGYEQYF
>.|.|TRBV4-2|TRBJ2-3
TGTGCCAGCAGCCAAGAGGTGGCTAGCGTTGAGTATTTT
CASSQEVASVEYF
>.|.|TRBV27|TRBJ2-7
TGTGCCAGCAGTTTATCTATGGCAGGGGACGAGCAGTACTTC
CASSLSMAGDEQYF
>.|.|TRBV30|TRBJ1-5
TGTGCCTGGAGCGGGGACACCAGTAATCAGCCCCAGCATTTT
CAWSGDTSNQPQHF
>TRBD2|few|TRBV16|TRBJ2-5
TGTGCCAGCAGTCGCGGGACTAGCGGGGGGCGAGAGACCCAGTACTTC
CASSRGTSGGRETQYF
>.|.|TRBV12-3/TRBV12-4|TRBJ2-7
TGTGCCAGCAGTTGGAACCGGAGGGACGAGCAGTACTTC
CASSWNRRDEQYF
>TRBD2|.|TRBV19|TRBJ2-1
TGTGCCAGTAGTACCTTGACTAGCCGCTGGCAAAATGAGCAGTTCTTC
CASSTLTSRWQNEQFF
>TRBD2|.|TRBV6-1|TRBJ2-3
TGTGCCAGCAGTGTGGGGACTAGCGGGTACAGGAATACGCAGTATTTT
CASSVGTSGYRNTQYF
>TRBD2|many|TRBV9|TRBJ2-1
TGTGCCAGCAGCGTAAACCCATCGAGGGCGGGAGTCTACAATGAGCAGTTCTTC
CASSVNPSRAGVYNEQFF
>TRBD2|few|TRBV20-1|TRBJ2-5
TGCAGTGCTAGTTTATGGACTAGCGGGATTCTGGCGGAAGAGACCCAGTACTTC
CSASLWTSGILAEETQYF
>.|.|TRBV19|TRBJ2-1
TGTGCCAGTAGTTTTGGGACGTGGACCAATGAGCAGTTCTTC
CASSFGTWTNEQFF
>.|few|TRBV27|TRBJ2-2
TGTGCCAGCAGTTCCACAGGGCGGACTGCCGGGGAGCTGTTTTTT
CASSSTGRTAGELFF
>.|.|TRBV29-1|TRBJ1-1
TGCAGCGTTGTCGGTAGAAACACTGAAGCTTTCTTT
CSVVGRNTEAFF
>TRBD1|.|TRBV29-1|TRBJ2-3
TGCAGCGTGAGCCGGGACAGGGAGACAGATACGCAGTATTTT
CSVSRDRETDTQYF
>.|.|TRBV12-3/TRBV12-4|TRBJ2-1
TGTGCCAGCAGTCCCCAGGGACGGAGACAGTTCTTC
CASSPQGRRQFF
>.|few|TRBV11-2|TRBJ2-5
TGTGCCAGCAGCCCCACATCCGGACAGGAGGGGACCCAGTACTTC
CASSPTSGQEGTQYF
>TRBD1|few|TRBV28|TRBJ1-6
TGTGCCAGCGATCCCCGACAGGGTTATAATTCGGCCCTCCACTTT
CASDPRQGYNSALHF
>TRBD1|.|TRBV20-1|TRBJ2-5
TGCAGTGCTAGGACAGGGCAGCGGGAGACCCAGTACTTC
CSARTGQRETQYF